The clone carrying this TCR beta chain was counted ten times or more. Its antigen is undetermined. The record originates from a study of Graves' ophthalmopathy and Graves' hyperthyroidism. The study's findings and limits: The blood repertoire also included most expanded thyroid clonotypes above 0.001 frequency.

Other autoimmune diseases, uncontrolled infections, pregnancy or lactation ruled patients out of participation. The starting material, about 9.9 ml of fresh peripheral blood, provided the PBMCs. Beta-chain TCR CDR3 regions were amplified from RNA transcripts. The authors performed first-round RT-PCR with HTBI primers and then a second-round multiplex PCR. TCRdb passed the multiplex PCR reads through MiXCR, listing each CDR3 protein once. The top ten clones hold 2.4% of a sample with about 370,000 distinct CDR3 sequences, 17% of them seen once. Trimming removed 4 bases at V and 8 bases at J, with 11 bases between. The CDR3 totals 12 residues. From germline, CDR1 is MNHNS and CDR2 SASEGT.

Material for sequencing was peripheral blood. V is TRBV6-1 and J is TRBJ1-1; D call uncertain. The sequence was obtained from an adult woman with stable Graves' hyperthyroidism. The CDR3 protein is CASSAHLGEAFF. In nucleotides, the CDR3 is TGTGCCAGCAGTGCACACCTAGGAGAAGCTTTCTTT.